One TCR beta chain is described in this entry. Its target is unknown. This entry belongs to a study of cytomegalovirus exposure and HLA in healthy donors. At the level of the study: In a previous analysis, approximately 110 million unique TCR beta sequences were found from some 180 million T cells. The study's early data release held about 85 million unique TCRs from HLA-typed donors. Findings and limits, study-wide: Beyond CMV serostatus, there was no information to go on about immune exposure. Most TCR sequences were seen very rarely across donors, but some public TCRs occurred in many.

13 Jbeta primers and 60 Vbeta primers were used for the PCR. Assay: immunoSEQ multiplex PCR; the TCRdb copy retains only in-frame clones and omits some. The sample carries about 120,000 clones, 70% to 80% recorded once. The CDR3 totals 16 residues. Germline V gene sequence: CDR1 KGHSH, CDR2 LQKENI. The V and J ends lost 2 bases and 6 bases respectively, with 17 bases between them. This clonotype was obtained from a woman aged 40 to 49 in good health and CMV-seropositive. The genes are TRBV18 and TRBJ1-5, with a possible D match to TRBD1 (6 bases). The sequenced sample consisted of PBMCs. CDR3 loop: CASSPVGGRRSQPQHF. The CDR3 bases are TGTGCCAGCTCACCAGTAGGGGGAAGGAGGAGTCAGCCCCAGCATTTT.